The entry that follows covers one T cell receptor beta chain sequence. With 60 Vbeta and 13 Jbeta primers, the PCR was carried out. Here immunoSEQ multiplex PCR was the method, and the copy in TCRdb shows in-frame clones only, minus some. The profile shows over 55,000 clones, more than 75% of them singletons. This sample stems from a study of cytomegalovirus exposure and HLA in healthy donors. The length of the CDR3 is 15 residues. The germline CDR1 and CDR2 sequences are MNHNS and SASEGT. V shed 5 bases, J shed 7 bases, and the junction held 10 bases outside the gene matches. Though nominally healthy at sampling, donors likely had unrecorded immune exposures.

Sequenced material: PBMCs. The chain links TRBV6-1 to TRBJ1-4, with TRBD1 identical over 7 bases. This receptor was identified in a male donor in good health and CMV-seronegative. DNA for the CDR3: TGTGCCAGCAGTCTCCCCCGGGACAGAACTGAAAAACTGTTTTTT. Its protein is CASSLPRDRTEKLFF.